What follows are 8 T cell receptor beta chains derived from one specimen sequenced in a study of cytomegalovirus exposure and HLA in healthy donors (dated by TCRdb to the late 2010s). Receptors were amplified or captured by the immunoSEQ multiplex PCR assay. The multiplex PCR relied on a mix of 60 forward primers for TCR Vbeta segments and 13 reverse primers for TCR Jbeta segments. This immuneACCESS table, as held by TCRdb, lists in-frame sequences with V and J called but not all clones. Of the missing ones, under half trace to an unresolved V gene in checked studies; the others have no known cause. In this sample the table shows around 200,000 clones, around 79% of which occur a single time. Of the sample, over 1.5% is held by the ten largest clones. Sequenced sample: PBMCs. All receptors derive from a male donor in good health and CMV-seronegative.

This clone occurred once. V usage is TRBV4-3 and J usage is TRBJ1-5, with 7 positions matching TRBD1. The CDR3 is 17 residues long. CDR1 is LGHNA, CDR2 YSLEER, per germline. J was trimmed by 1 base and V by 0 bases; bases with no gene match: 6. The CDR3 nucleotides are TGCGCCAGCAGCCAAGACTACAGGGGCATAAGCAATCAGCCCCAGCATTTT. As protein: CASSQDYRGISNQPQHF.

The J gene is TRBJ2-3, the V gene TRBV5-5; TRBD2 matches 12 bases. This CDR3 has 18 amino acids. Germline CDR1 SGHKS, CDR2 YYEKEE (reference sequence). V dropped 4 bases and J dropped 0; count of bases not matched to a gene: 9. The CDR3, as DNA: TGTGCCAGCAGCCCGCTAGCGGGGGGGCTTATAAGCACAGATACGCAGTATTTT. It encodes CASSPLAGGLISTDTQYF.

This chain connects TRBV5-1 to TRBJ2-5; D perhaps matches TRBD2 (6 bases). This CDR3 spans 15 amino acids. Trimming stripped 5 bases from V and 4 bases from J, with 18 bases between. Germline V lookup: CDR1 SGHRS, CDR2 YFSETQ. The CDR3 nucleotides are TGCGCCAGCAGTCTGAATGGGGGGACCTCAGAGACCCAGTACTTC. This codes for CASSLNGGTSETQYF.

This chain joins TRBV9 and TRBJ2-5, with 8 bases identical to TRBD2. In germline, CDR1 is SGDLS, CDR2 YYNGEE. V lost 4 bases to trimming and J lost 1 base; unmatched junction nucleotides: 21. There are 20 residues in the CDR3. DNA for the CDR3: TGTGCCAGCAGCCCTATGGGGGGAGGTATGGCGGGGGGCCCCCAAGAGACCCAGTACTTC. Amino acids: CASSPMGGGMAGGPQETQYF.

This clone was seen only a few times. The chain couples TRBV7-9 to TRBJ1-1, with 8 bases matching TRBD1. This CDR3 has 15 amino acids. The germline gives CDR1 SEHNR, CDR2 FQNEAQ (reference sequence). The V gene end was trimmed by 5 bases and the J gene end by 0 bases; junction bases not matched to a gene: 5. In nucleotides, the CDR3 is TGTGCCAGCAGCAGGCAGGGGGCGATGAACACTGAAGCTTTCTTT. Translated: CASSRQGAMNTEAFF.

The chain links TRBV10-1 to TRBJ2-1, with no clear D. Germline-derived CDR1 and CDR2 are WNHNN and SYGVQD (reference sequence). Trimming removed 0 bases from V and 9 bases from J, with 3 bases in between. The CDR3 has 11 amino acids. CDR3 sequence: CASSESLEQFF. The DNA of the CDR3 is TGCGCCAGCAGTGAGTCACTTGAGCAGTTCTTC.

This CDR3 reads CASRKGLAASYEQYF. In DNA, the CDR3 is TGTGCCAGCAGGAAGGGACTAGCGGCCTCCTACGAGCAGTACTTC. This chain connects TRBV6-1 to TRBJ2-7; the match to TRBD2 covers 11 bases. The CDR3 extends over 15 amino acids. Germline assignment: CDR1 MNHNS and CDR2 SASEGT. V lost 6 bases to trimming and J lost 0 bases; unmatched junction nucleotides: 4.

This clone was counted once. The chain couples TRBV7-6 to TRBJ1-5; D not certain. This CDR3 is built from 13 residues. V lost 0 bases and J 4 bases, leaving 4 bases between the germline ends. The germline CDR1 and CDR2 sequences are SGHVS and FNYEAQ. CDR3 sequence: CASSLAPNQPQHF. The DNA for the CDR3 is TGTGCCAGCAGCTTAGCTCCAAATCAGCCCCAGCATTTT. The complete variable domain, with remaining parts taken from reference TRBV7-6 and TRBJ1-5, reads GAGVSQSPRYKVTKRGQDVALRCDPISGHVSLYWYRQALGQGPEFLTYFNYEAQQDKSGLPNDRFSAERPEGSISTLTIQRTEQRDSAMYRCASSLAPNQPQHFGDGTRLSIL.